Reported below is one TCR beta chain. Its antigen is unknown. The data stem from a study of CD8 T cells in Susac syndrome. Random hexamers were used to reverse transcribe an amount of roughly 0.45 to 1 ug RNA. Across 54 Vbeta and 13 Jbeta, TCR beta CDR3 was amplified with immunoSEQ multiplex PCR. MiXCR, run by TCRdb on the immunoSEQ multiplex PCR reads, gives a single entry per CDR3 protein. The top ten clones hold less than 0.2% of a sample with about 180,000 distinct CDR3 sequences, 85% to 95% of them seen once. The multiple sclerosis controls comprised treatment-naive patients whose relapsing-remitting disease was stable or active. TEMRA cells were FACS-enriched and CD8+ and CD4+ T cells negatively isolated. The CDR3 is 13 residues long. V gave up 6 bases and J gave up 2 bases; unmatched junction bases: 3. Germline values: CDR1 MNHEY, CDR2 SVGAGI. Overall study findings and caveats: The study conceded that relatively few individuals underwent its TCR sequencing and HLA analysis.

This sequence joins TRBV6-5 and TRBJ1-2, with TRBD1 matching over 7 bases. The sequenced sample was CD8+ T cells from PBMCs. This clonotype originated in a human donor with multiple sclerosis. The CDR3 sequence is CASSEQGNYGYTF. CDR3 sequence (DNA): TGTGCCAGCAGCGAACAGGGGAACTATGGCTACACCTTC.